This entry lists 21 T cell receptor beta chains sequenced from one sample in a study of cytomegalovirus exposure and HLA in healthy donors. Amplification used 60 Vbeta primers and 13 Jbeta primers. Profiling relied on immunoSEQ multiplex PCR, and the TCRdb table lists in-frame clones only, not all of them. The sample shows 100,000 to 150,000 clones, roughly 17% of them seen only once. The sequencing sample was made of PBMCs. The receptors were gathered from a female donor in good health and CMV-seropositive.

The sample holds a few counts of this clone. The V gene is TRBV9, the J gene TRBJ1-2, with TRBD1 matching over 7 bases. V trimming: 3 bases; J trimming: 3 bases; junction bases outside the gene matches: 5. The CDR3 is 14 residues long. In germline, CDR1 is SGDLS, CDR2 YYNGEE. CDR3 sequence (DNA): TGTGCCAGCAGCGCCCAAACAGGGGACTATGGCTACACCTTC. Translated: CASSAQTGDYGYTF.

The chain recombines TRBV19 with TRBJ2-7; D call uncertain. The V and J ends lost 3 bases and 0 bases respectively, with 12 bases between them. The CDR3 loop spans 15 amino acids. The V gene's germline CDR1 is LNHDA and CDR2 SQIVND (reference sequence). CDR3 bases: TGTGCCAGTAGTATCCTGGCAACCAGCTCCTACGAGCAGTACTTC. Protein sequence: CASSILATSSYEQYF.

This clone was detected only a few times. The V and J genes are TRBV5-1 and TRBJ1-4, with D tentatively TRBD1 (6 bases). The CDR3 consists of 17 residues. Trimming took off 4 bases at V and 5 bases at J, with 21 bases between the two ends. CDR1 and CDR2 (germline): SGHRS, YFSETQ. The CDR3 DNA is TGCGCCAGCAGCGCGGGCCCCCAGGACAGAATAAATGAAAAACTGTTTTTT. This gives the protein CASSAGPQDRINEKLFF.

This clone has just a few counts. CDR3 residues: CASRGGLAGVPWFF. The CDR3 DNA follows: TGTGCCAGCAGGGGGGGACTAGCGGGAGTTCCGTGGTTCTTC. The rearrangement joins TRBV2 to TRBJ2-1; 14 positions match TRBD2. Germline V gene sequence: CDR1 SNHLY, CDR2 FYNNEI. J was trimmed by 15 bases and V by 6 bases; bases with no gene match: 10. The CDR3 has 14 residues.

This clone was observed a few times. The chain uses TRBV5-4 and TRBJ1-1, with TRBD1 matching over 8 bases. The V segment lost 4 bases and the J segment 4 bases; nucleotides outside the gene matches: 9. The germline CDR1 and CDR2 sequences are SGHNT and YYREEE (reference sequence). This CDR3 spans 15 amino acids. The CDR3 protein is CASSQIDRGGTEAFF. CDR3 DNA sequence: TGTGCCAGCAGCCAAATTGACAGGGGTGGCACTGAAGCTTTCTTT.

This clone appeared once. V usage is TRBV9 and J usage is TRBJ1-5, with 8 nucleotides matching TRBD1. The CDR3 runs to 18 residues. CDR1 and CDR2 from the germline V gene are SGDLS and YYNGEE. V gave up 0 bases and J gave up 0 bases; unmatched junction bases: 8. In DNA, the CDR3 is TGTGCCAGCAGCGTAGGAACCGACAGGGGAGGTAGCAATCAGCCCCAGCATTTT. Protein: CASSVGTDRGGSNQPQHF.

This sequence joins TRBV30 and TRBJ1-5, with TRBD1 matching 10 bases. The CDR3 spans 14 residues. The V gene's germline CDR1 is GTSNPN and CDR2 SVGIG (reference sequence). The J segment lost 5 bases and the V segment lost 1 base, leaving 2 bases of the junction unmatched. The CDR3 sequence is CAWSAGTGDQPQHF. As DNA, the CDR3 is TGTGCCTGGAGTGCCGGGACAGGGGATCAGCCCCAGCATTTT. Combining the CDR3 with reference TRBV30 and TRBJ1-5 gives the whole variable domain SQTIHQWPATLVQPVGSPLSLECTVEGTSNPNLYWYRQAAGRGLQLLFYSVGIGQISSEVPQNLSASRPQDRQFILSSKKLLLSDSGFYLCAWSAGTGDQPQHFGDGTRLSIL.

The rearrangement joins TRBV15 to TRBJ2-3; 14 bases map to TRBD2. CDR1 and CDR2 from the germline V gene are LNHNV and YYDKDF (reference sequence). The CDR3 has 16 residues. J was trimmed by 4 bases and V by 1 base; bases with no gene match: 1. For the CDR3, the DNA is TGTGCCACCAGCAGAGGACTAGCGGGAGGGCCAGATACGCAGTATTTT. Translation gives CATSRGLAGGPDTQYF.

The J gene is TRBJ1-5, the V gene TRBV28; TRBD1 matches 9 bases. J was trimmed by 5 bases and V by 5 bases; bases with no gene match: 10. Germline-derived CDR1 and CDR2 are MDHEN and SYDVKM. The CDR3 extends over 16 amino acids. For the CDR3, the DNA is TGTGCCAGCAGTGCGCTACAGGGGGCTATCGATCAGCCCCAGCATTTT. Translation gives CASSALQGAIDQPQHF.

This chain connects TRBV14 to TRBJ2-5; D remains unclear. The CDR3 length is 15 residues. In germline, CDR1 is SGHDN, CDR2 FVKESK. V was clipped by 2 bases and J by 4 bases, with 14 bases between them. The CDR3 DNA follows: TGTGCCAGCAGCCAAATTCGGTCGTACGTAGAGACCCAGTACTTC. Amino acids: CASSQIRSYVETQYF.

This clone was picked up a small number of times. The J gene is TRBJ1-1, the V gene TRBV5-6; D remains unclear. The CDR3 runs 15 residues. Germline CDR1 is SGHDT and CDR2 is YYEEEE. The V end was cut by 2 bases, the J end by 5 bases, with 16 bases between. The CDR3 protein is CASSLLTKAGTEAFF. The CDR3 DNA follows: TGTGCCAGCAGCTTACTGACCAAGGCGGGAACTGAAGCTTTCTTT.

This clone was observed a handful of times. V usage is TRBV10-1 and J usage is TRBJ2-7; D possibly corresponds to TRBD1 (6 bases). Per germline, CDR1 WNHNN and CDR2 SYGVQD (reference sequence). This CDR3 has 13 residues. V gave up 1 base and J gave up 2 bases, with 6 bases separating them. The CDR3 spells CASSEYRAYEQYF. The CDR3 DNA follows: TGCGCCAGCAGTGAGTACAGGGCCTACGAGCAGTACTTC.

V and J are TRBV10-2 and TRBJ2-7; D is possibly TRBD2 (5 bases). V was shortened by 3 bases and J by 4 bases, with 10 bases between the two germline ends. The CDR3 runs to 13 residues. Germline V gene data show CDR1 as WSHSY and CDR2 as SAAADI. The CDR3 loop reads CASSDDYLYEQYF. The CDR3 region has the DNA TGCGCCAGCAGTGACGACTACCTATACGAGCAGTACTTC.

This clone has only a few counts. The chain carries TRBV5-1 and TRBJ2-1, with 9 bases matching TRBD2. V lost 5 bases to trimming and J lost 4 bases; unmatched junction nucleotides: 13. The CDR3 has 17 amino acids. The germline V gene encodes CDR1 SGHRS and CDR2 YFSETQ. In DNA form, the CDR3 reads TGCGCCAGCAGGGAGTGGGGCGGGCTAGCGGGATACAATGAGCAGTTCTTC. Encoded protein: CASREWGGLAGYNEQFF.

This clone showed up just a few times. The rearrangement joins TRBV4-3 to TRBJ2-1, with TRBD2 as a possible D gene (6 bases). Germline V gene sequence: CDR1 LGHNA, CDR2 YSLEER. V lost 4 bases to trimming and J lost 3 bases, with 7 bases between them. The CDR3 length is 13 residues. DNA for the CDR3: TGCGCCAGCAGCCGGGACTTCTACAATGAGCAGTTCTTC. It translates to CASSRDFYNEQFF.

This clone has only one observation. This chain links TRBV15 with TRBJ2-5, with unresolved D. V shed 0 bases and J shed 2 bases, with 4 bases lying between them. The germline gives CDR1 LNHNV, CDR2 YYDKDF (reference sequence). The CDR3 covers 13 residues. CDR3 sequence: CATSRDSQETQYF. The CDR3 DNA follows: TGTGCCACCAGCAGAGACAGTCAAGAGACCCAGTACTTC.

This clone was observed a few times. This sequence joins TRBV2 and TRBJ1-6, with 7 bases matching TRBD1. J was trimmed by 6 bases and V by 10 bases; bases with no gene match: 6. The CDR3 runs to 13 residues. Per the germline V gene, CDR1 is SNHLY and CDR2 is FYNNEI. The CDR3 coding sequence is TGTGCCACCGGACAGGCTATTAATTCACCCCTCCACTTT. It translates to CATGQAINSPLHF.

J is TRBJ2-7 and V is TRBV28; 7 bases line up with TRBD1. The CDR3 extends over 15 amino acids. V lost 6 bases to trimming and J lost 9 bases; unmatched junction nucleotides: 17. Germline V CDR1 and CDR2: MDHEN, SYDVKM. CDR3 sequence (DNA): TGTGCCAGCAGCATAACACGACAGGGCGAGCGCGGGCAGTACTTC. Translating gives CASSITRQGERGQYF.

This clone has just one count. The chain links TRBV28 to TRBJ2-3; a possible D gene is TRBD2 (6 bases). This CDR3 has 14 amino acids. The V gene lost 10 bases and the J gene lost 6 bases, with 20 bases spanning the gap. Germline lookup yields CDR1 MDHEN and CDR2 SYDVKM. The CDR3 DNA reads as TGTGCCATCTCTACCCCGGGAGAAGCGGATACGCAGTATTTT. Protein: CAISTPGEADTQYF.

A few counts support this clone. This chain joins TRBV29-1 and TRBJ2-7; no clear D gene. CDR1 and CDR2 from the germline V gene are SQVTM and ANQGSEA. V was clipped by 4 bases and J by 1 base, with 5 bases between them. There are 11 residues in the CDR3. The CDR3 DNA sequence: TGCAGCGTTGCCCAGTCCTACGAGCAGTACTTC. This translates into CSVAQSYEQYF.

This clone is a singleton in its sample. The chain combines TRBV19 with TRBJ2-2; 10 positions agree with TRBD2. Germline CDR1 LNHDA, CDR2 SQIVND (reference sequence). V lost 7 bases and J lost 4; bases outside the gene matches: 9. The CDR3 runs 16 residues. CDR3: CASKGTSVSGTGELFF. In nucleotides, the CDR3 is TGTGCCAGTAAAGGGACTAGCGTTTCCGGCACCGGGGAGCTGTTTTTT.